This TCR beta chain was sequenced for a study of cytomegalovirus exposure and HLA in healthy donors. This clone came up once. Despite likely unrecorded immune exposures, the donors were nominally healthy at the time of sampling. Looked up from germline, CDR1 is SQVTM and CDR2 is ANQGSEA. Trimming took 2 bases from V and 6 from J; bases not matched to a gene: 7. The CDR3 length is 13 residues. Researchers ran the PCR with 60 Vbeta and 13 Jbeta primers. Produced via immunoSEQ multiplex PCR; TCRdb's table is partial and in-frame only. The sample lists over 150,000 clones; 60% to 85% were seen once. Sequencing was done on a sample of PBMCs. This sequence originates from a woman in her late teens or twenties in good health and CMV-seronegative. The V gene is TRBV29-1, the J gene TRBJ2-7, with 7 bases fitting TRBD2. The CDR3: CSVEPGGAGEQYF. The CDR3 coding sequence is TGCAGCGTTGAACCGGGAGGAGCGGGCGAGCAGTACTTC.